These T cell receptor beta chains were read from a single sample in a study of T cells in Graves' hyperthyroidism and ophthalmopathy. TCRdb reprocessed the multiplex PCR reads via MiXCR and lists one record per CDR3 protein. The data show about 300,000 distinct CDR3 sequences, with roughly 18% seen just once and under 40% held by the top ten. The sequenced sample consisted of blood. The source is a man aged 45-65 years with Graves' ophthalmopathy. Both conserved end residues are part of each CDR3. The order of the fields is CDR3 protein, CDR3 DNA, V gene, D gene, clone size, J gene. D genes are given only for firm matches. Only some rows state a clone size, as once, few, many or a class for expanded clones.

CDR3 protein: CASSGNSEGGYTF
CDR3 DNA: TGTGCCAGCAGTGGTAACAGTGAGGGAGGCTACACCTTC
V gene: TRBV2
D gene: .
clone size: .
J gene: TRBJ1-2

CDR3 protein: CASSRVARGDNEQFF
CDR3 DNA: TGTGCCAGCAGCCGTGTGGCGAGGGGGGACAATGAGCAGTTCTTC
V gene: TRBV5-5
D gene: .
clone size: many
J gene: TRBJ2-1

CDR3 protein: CASSLTLFGANVLTF
CDR3 DNA: TGTGCCAGCAGCTTAACCCTTTTTGGGGCCAACGTCCTGACTTTC
V gene: TRBV7-2
D gene: .
clone size: .
J gene: TRBJ2-6

CDR3 protein: CSVYRGGYTF
CDR3 DNA: TGCAGTGTCTACAGGGGTGGCTACACCTTC
V gene: TRBV20-1
D gene: TRBD1
clone size: .
J gene: TRBJ1-2

CDR3 protein: CASSRTGLAGGGTGANVLTF
CDR3 DNA: TGTGCCAGCTCTAGGACCGGACTAGCGGGAGGAGGGACTGGGGCCAACGTCCTGACTTTC
V gene: TRBV6-1
D gene: TRBD2
clone size: once
J gene: TRBJ2-6

CDR3 protein: CASSHGTGTQYF
CDR3 DNA: TGTGCCAGCAGCCACGGGACAGGGACGCAGTATTTT
V gene: TRBV5-5
D gene: TRBD1
clone size: .
J gene: TRBJ2-3

CDR3 protein: CASTPGGGGSGANVLTF
CDR3 DNA: TGTGCCAGCACTCCTGGGGGGGGCGGCTCTGGGGCCAACGTCCTGACTTTC
V gene: TRBV12-3/TRBV12-4
D gene: .
clone size: .
J gene: TRBJ2-6

CDR3 protein: CASTISVNVGELFF
CDR3 DNA: TGTGCCAGCACCATATCGGTGAACGTCGGGGAGCTGTTTTTT
V gene: TRBV11-1
D gene: .
clone size: many
J gene: TRBJ2-2

CDR3 protein: CASSGEVDQPQHF
CDR3 DNA: TGTGCCAGCAGTGGGGAAGTCGATCAGCCCCAGCATTTT
V gene: TRBV2
D gene: .
clone size: many
J gene: TRBJ1-5

CDR3 protein: CASSSSPPGLAPYEQYF
CDR3 DNA: TGTGCCAGCAGCTCATCACCCCCAGGACTAGCTCCCTACGAGCAGTACTTC
V gene: TRBV3-1
D gene: TRBD2
clone size: many
J gene: TRBJ2-7

CDR3 protein: CASSRRDASSYEQYF
CDR3 DNA: TGTGCCAGCAGCCGCCGGGACGCTAGCTCCTACGAGCAGTACTTC
V gene: TRBV28
D gene: .
clone size: many
J gene: TRBJ2-7

CDR3 protein: CASSQDRGRSDNSPLHF
CDR3 DNA: TGCGCCAGCAGCCAAGATAGGGGCCGATCCGATAATTCACCCCTCCACTTT
V gene: TRBV4-1
D gene: .
clone size: few
J gene: TRBJ1-6

CDR3 protein: CASRGLAGGLKTQYF
CDR3 DNA: TGTGCCAGCCGGGGCCTAGCGGGAGGCCTGAAGACCCAGTACTTC
V gene: TRBV28
D gene: TRBD2
clone size: many
J gene: TRBJ2-5

CDR3 protein: CASSERPNTGELFF
CDR3 DNA: TGTGCCAGCAGTGAACGACCGAACACCGGGGAGCTGTTTTTT
V gene: TRBV6-4
D gene: .
clone size: .
J gene: TRBJ2-2

CDR3 protein: CASGRGGDTEAFF
CDR3 DNA: TGTGCTAGTGGTAGGGGGGGGGACACTGAAGCTTTCTTT
V gene: TRBV12-5
D gene: .
clone size: .
J gene: TRBJ1-1

CDR3 protein: CASSLAWTGDGGYTF
CDR3 DNA: TGTGCCAGCAGCTTAGCATGGACAGGGGATGGAGGCTACACCTTC
V gene: TRBV7-2
D gene: TRBD1
clone size: many
J gene: TRBJ1-2

CDR3 protein: CASWGILTSGSRSYNEQFF
CDR3 DNA: TGTGCCTCCTGGGGGATTTTGACTAGCGGGAGTAGGTCCTACAATGAGCAGTTCTTC
V gene: TRBV6-1
D gene: TRBD2
clone size: .
J gene: TRBJ2-1

CDR3 protein: CSARSSGANVLTF
CDR3 DNA: TGCAGTGCTAGGAGCTCTGGGGCCAACGTCCTGACTTTC
V gene: TRBV20-1
D gene: .
clone size: few
J gene: TRBJ2-6

CDR3 protein: CASSATEKLFF
CDR3 DNA: TGTGCCAGCAGCGCGACTGAAAAACTGTTTTTT
V gene: TRBV2
D gene: .
clone size: many
J gene: TRBJ1-4

CDR3 protein: CAIDRDSSYEQYF
CDR3 DNA: TGTGCCATCGACCGGGACAGCTCATACGAGCAGTACTTC
V gene: TRBV10-3
D gene: TRBD1
clone size: few
J gene: TRBJ2-7

CDR3 protein: CASSLVGGRAQRTDTQYF
CDR3 DNA: TGTGCCAGCAGCTTGGTTGGCGGGAGGGCCCAACGCACAGATACGCAGTATTTT
V gene: TRBV5-8
D gene: TRBD2
clone size: .
J gene: TRBJ2-3

CDR3 protein: CASSFGQGPDTQYF
CDR3 DNA: TGTGCCAGCAGCTTCGGACAGGGCCCAGATACGCAGTATTTT
V gene: TRBV5-5
D gene: TRBD1
clone size: few
J gene: TRBJ2-3

CDR3 protein: CASSQGSRARKYF
CDR3 DNA: TGCGCCAGCAGCCAAGGGTCGAGGGCACGAAAGTACTTC
V gene: TRBV4-1
D gene: .
clone size: .
J gene: TRBJ2-5

CDR3 protein: CATSRAGFLDTQYF
CDR3 DNA: TGTGCCACCAGCAGAGCGGGATTCCTCGATACGCAGTATTTT
V gene: TRBV15
D gene: .
clone size: .
J gene: TRBJ2-3

CDR3 protein: CASSQDRPGVRNEQFF
CDR3 DNA: TGTGCCAGCAGCCAAGATCGACCGGGAGTGCGAAATGAGCAGTTCTTC
V gene: TRBV3-1
D gene: .
clone size: many
J gene: TRBJ2-1

CDR3 protein: CASSAEGVGELFF
CDR3 DNA: TGTGCCAGTAGTGCCGAGGGGGTCGGGGAGCTGTTTTTT
V gene: TRBV19
D gene: .
clone size: once
J gene: TRBJ2-2

CDR3 protein: CASSALPGGNQPQHF
CDR3 DNA: TGCGCCAGCAGCGCACTGCCGGGGGGCAATCAGCCCCAGCATTTT
V gene: TRBV5-1
D gene: .
clone size: few
J gene: TRBJ1-5

CDR3 protein: CASSPRLTSGYNEQFF
CDR3 DNA: TGTGCCAGCAGCCCGCGTTTGACTAGCGGGTACAATGAGCAGTTCTTC
V gene: TRBV13
D gene: TRBD2
clone size: .
J gene: TRBJ2-1

CDR3 protein: CASSLVGEYNEQFF
CDR3 DNA: TGTGCCAGCAGTTTAGTGGGGGAATACAATGAGCAGTTCTTC
V gene: TRBV27
D gene: .
clone size: .
J gene: TRBJ2-1

CDR3 protein: CASSLEAPETQYF
CDR3 DNA: TGTGCCAGCAGCTTAGAGGCCCCAGAGACCCAGTACTTC
V gene: TRBV11-2
D gene: .
clone size: many
J gene: TRBJ2-5

CDR3 protein: CASSVEGSGSNEQFF
CDR3 DNA: TGTGCCAGCAGCGTAGAAGGTAGCGGGAGCAATGAGCAGTTCTTC
V gene: TRBV9
D gene: TRBD2
clone size: few
J gene: TRBJ2-1

CDR3 protein: CASSSSGTGSWEQYF
CDR3 DNA: TGTGCCAGCAGCTCTTCCGGGACAGGGTCATGGGAGCAGTACTTC
V gene: TRBV13
D gene: TRBD1
clone size: many
J gene: TRBJ2-7

CDR3 protein: CASYSGVAGAPWETQYF
CDR3 DNA: TGTGCCAGCTACTCCGGGGTAGCGGGAGCCCCGTGGGAGACCCAGTACTTC
V gene: TRBV13
D gene: TRBD2
clone size: many
J gene: TRBJ2-5

CDR3 protein: CASKQGGGNFQETQYF
CDR3 DNA: TGCGCCAGCAAACAGGGGGGCGGTAACTTCCAAGAGACCCAGTACTTC
V gene: TRBV4-1
D gene: TRBD1
clone size: few
J gene: TRBJ2-5

CDR3 protein: CASSLQDGYTF
CDR3 DNA: TGTGCCAGCAGTCTACAGGATGGCTACACCTTC
V gene: TRBV6-1
D gene: .
clone size: few
J gene: TRBJ1-2

CDR3 protein: CASSPTTGATYNEQFF
CDR3 DNA: TGTGCCAGCAGTCCTACTACAGGGGCCACCTACAATGAGCAGTTCTTC
V gene: TRBV28
D gene: TRBD1
clone size: many
J gene: TRBJ2-1

CDR3 protein: CASSERRDRGGQPQHF
CDR3 DNA: TGTGCCAGCAGTGAACGCCGGGACAGGGGAGGTCAGCCCCAGCATTTT
V gene: TRBV6-1
D gene: TRBD1
clone size: many
J gene: TRBJ1-5

CDR3 protein: CASSPIMGLGLAGNLRYVYEQYF
CDR3 DNA: TGTGCCAGCAGCCCGATTATGGGACTGGGACTAGCGGGAAACTTAAGATATGTCTACGAGCAGTACTTC
V gene: TRBV28
D gene: TRBD2
clone size: many
J gene: TRBJ2-7

CDR3 protein: CASSQRSGSGAPHYEQYF
CDR3 DNA: TGTGCCAGCAGCCAAAGGTCTGGGAGCGGAGCCCCCCACTACGAGCAGTACTTC
V gene: TRBV3-1
D gene: .
clone size: many
J gene: TRBJ2-7

CDR3 protein: CASSAPASSSTDTQYF
CDR3 DNA: TGTGCCAGCAGCGCCCCAGCGTCCTCTAGCACAGATACGCAGTATTTT
V gene: TRBV9
D gene: .
clone size: .
J gene: TRBJ2-3

CDR3 protein: CASSLIRPGTSTFYEQYF
CDR3 DNA: TGTGCCAGCAGTCTTATTAGGCCCGGGACTAGCACTTTTTACGAGCAGTACTTC
V gene: TRBV28
D gene: TRBD2
clone size: many
J gene: TRBJ2-7

CDR3 protein: CSTPAGRIYNEQFF
CDR3 DNA: TGCAGTACCCCGGCGGGGAGGATCTACAATGAGCAGTTCTTC
V gene: TRBV20-1
D gene: .
clone size: .
J gene: TRBJ2-1

CDR3 protein: CASSLDGGGTQETQYF
CDR3 DNA: TGCGCCAGCAGCTTGGACGGGGGGGGGACTCAAGAGACCCAGTACTTC
V gene: TRBV5-1
D gene: TRBD2
clone size: many
J gene: TRBJ2-5

CDR3 protein: CASSIGQGYNEQFF
CDR3 DNA: TGTGCCAGCTCGATTGGCCAGGGGTACAATGAGCAGTTCTTC
V gene: TRBV6-1
D gene: .
clone size: .
J gene: TRBJ2-1

CDR3 protein: CSAQHRTGVNEQFF
CDR3 DNA: TGCAGTGCCCAACACCGGACAGGGGTTAATGAGCAGTTCTTC
V gene: TRBV20-1
D gene: TRBD1
clone size: .
J gene: TRBJ2-1

CDR3 protein: CASSYSGTSGRADETQYF
CDR3 DNA: TGTGCCAGCAGTTACTCCGGGACTAGCGGGAGGGCCGACGAGACCCAGTACTTC
V gene: TRBV6-2/TRBV6-3
D gene: TRBD2
clone size: .
J gene: TRBJ2-5

CDR3 protein: CASSQDIGHRGHNEQFF
CDR3 DNA: TGTGCCAGCAGCCAAGATATCGGGCACCGGGGCCACAATGAGCAGTTCTTC
V gene: TRBV3-1
D gene: .
clone size: many
J gene: TRBJ2-1

CDR3 protein: CSVSGLAGDGETQYF
CDR3 DNA: TGCAGCGTTTCGGGACTAGCGGGAGATGGAGAGACCCAGTACTTC
V gene: TRBV29-1
D gene: TRBD2
clone size: .
J gene: TRBJ2-5

CDR3 protein: CASSQRGRATEAFF
CDR3 DNA: TGTGCCAGCAGCCAGAGGGGGAGGGCCACTGAAGCTTTCTTT
V gene: TRBV28
D gene: .
clone size: few
J gene: TRBJ1-1

CDR3 protein: CASSATGTLYEQYF
CDR3 DNA: TGCGCCAGCAGCGCCACCGGGACCCTCTACGAGCAGTACTTC
V gene: TRBV5-1
D gene: .
clone size: many
J gene: TRBJ2-7

CDR3 protein: CASRSTGGRSNQPQHF
CDR3 DNA: TGTGCCAGCAGATCCACAGGGGGTAGGAGCAATCAGCCCCAGCATTTT
V gene: TRBV6-2/TRBV6-3
D gene: TRBD1
clone size: .
J gene: TRBJ1-5

CDR3 protein: CASSQEGTDSSGANVLTF
CDR3 DNA: TGCGCCAGCAGCCAAGAAGGGACAGACAGCTCTGGGGCCAACGTCCTGACTTTC
V gene: TRBV4-1
D gene: TRBD1
clone size: .
J gene: TRBJ2-6